One and the same sample provided the 14 T cell receptor beta chains below, sequenced in a study of T cells in women clearing cervical HPV infection (dated 2018 in TCRdb). Library method: the immunoSEQ multiplex PCR assay. Imported from immuneACCESS, the table was reduced by TCRdb to in-frame sequences with V and J called. These copies leave out some clones; in studies compared against another copy, an unresolved V gene accounts for under half, and the cause of the remainder is not known. This sample's table lists some 39,000 clones. The top ten hold 1.7% of the sample. The sequencing input was blood buffy coat. Source of these receptors: a woman aged 18 to 69 with a cervical HPV16 infection that either progressed to CIN3+ or cleared (not recorded which).

A word on this clone: The read gets to within 3 residues of the CDR3 end, and the germline J gene fills in the rest. The rearrangement uses TRBV19 and TRBJ1-1; no clear D. Trimming took off 1 base at V and 1 base at J, with 7 bases between the two ends. The germline V gene has CDR1 LNHDA and CDR2 SQIVND (reference sequence). This CDR3 has 14 residues. The sequenced CDR3 bases are TGTGCCAGTAGTATAGTGCGGGAGAACACTGAA. Translated: CASSIVRENTE. Given in full, the CDR3 is CASSIVRENTEAFF. Looking up the rest from reference TRBV19 and TRBJ1-1 gives the full variable domain: DGGITQSPKYLFRKEGQNVTLSCEQNLNHDAMYWYRQDPGQGLRLIYYSQIVNDFQKGDIAEGYSVSREKKESFPLTVTSAQKNPTAFYLCASSIVRENTEAFFGQGTRLTVV.

Notes on this clone: Coverage ceases 3 residues before the CDR3 finishes, and the germline J gene fills in the end. The chain joins TRBV6-1 to TRBJ1-5; maybe TRBD1 (5 bases). Germline CDR1 and CDR2: MNHNS and SASEGT. This CDR3 has 16 amino acids. The V gene lost 3 bases and the J gene lost 3 bases, with 15 bases spanning the gap. CDR3 DNA (partial): TGTGCCAGCAGTGATGAATTCGACAGCTACAATCAGCCC. Amino acids: CASSDEFDSYNQP. The whole CDR3 sequence is CASSDEFDSYNQPQHF.

Details on this clone: The CDR3 end lies 3 residues beyond the end of the read and is filled in from the germline J gene. The chain carries TRBV20-1 and TRBJ2-2; TRBD1 might be the D (6 bases). V gave up 6 bases and J gave up 1 base, with 12 bases separating them. CDR1 and CDR2 from the germline V gene are DFQATT and SNEGSKA (reference sequence). The CDR3 loop spans 14 amino acids. The DNA read from the CDR3 is TGCAGTGCCCCGGCGGACAGGAACACCGGGGAG. This translates into CSAPADRNTGE. The CDR3 in its entirety is CSAPADRNTGELFF.

Turning to this clone: The observed sequence ends 3 residues before the CDR3 terminus, with the missing tail filled in from the germline J gene. V gene TRBV28 combines with J gene TRBJ2-4; D might be TRBD2 (6 bases). V was trimmed by 5 bases and J by 1 base, leaving 12 bases between them. CDR3 length: 15 amino acids. Germline lookup yields CDR1 MDHEN and CDR2 SYDVKM. CDR3 DNA, as far as it was read: TGTGCCAGCAGTCTTGGAGGGTCTGCCAAAAACATT. Its protein is CASSLGGSAKNI. The entire CDR3 protein reads CASSLGGSAKNIQYF.

About this clone itself: From the germline J gene comes the end of the CDR3, since the read stops 3 residues before it. The chain combines TRBV29-1 with TRBJ1-1; 7 bases map to TRBD1. The CDR3 is made up of 13 amino acids. The germline V gene encodes CDR1 SQVTM and CDR2 ANQGSEA. Trimming removed 7 bases from V and 1 base from J; junction bases left unmatched: 6. The CDR3 reads CSAGTVANTEAFF. The sequenced part of the CDR3 DNA is TGCAGCGCTGGGACAGTGGCGAACACTGAA.

On this clone itself: Read coverage stops 3 residues before the CDR3 terminus; the germline J gene supplies the remainder. The genes are TRBV19 and TRBJ2-7; 7 positions agree with TRBD1. Germline values: CDR1 LNHDA, CDR2 SQIVND (reference sequence). The CDR3 totals 14 residues. V dropped 5 bases and J dropped 3; count of bases not matched to a gene: 7. The CDR3 loop reads CASSVPGQNYEQYF. The DNA read from the CDR3 is TGTGCCAGTAGTGTACCGGGACAGAACTACGAG.

As to this clone: Read sequence stops 3 residues before the CDR3 end, and the germline J gene provides the missing end. The gene calls are TRBV5-6 and TRBJ1-2; the match to TRBD1 covers 7 bases. There are 14 residues in the CDR3. Per the germline V gene, CDR1 is SGHDT and CDR2 is YYEEEE. CDR3 bases read: TGTGCCAGCAGCTTAGGGACAGTGTCCTACGAC. Translated: CASSLGTVSYD. The full CDR3 protein reads CASSLGTVSYDYTF.

Points on this clone: Sequencing ends 3 residues short of the CDR3 end; the germline J gene provides the rest. The gene calls are TRBV6-1 and TRBJ2-7; the D gene is possibly TRBD1 (6 bases). The CDR3 contains 13 residues. Germline V lookup: CDR1 MNHNS, CDR2 SASEGT. The V end was cut by 3 bases, the J end by 3 bases, with 9 bases between. This CDR3 is CASSDARGYEQYF. The part of the CDR3 DNA that was read is TGTGCCAGCAGTGACGCCAGGGGCTACGAG.

As concerns this clone: With the read ending 3 residues before the CDR3 end, the germline J gene is used to fill in that end. The chain joins TRBV7-9 to TRBJ2-7; possible D gene TRBD2, 5 bases. Trimming stripped 5 bases from V and 3 bases from J, with 17 bases between. Germline lookup yields CDR1 SEHNR and CDR2 FQNEAQ (reference sequence). This CDR3 is 15 amino acids long. The DNA read from the CDR3 is TGTGCCAGCAGCCTTAAACCAGGACTTATCTACGAG. The encoded protein is CASSLKPGLIYE. The whole CDR3 sequence is CASSLKPGLIYEQYF. Supplemented by reference TRBV7-9 and TRBJ2-7, the full variable domain reads DTGVSQNPRHKITKRGQNVTFRCDPISEHNRLYWYRQTLGQGPEFLTYFQNEAQLEKSRLLSDRFSAERPKGSFSTLEIQRTEQGDSAMYLCASSLKPGLIYEQYFGPGTRLTVT.

Turning to this clone: The read finishes 3 residues shy of the CDR3 end, and the germline J gene is used to complete it. The chain has TRBV5-1 and TRBJ2-1, with 10 bases fitting TRBD2. Trimming at V came to 4 bases and at J to 5 bases, leaving 6 bases not matched to a gene. Germline V CDR1 and CDR2: SGHRS, YFSETQ. The CDR3 has 15 amino acids. Incomplete CDR3 DNA: TGCGCCAGCAGCATCGAGCGGGGGGGCCACAATGAG. Translated, it gives CASSIERGGHNE. The complete CDR3 sequence is CASSIERGGHNEQFF.

Concerning this clone: The read ends 3 residues shy of where the CDR3 ends; the end is completed using the germline J gene. The chain joins TRBV7-9 to TRBJ1-1; 8 positions match TRBD1. J lost 2 bases, V lost 6 bases, and 8 bases had no gene match. Germline V gives CDR1 SEHNR, CDR2 FQNEAQ (reference sequence). CDR3 size: 15 residues. The covered CDR3 bases are TGTGCCAGCAGTTTCGCGGGACAGGCCAACACTGAA. This translates into CASSFAGQANTE. The full CDR3 protein is CASSFAGQANTEAFF.

Turning to this clone: Sequencing ends 3 residues short of the CDR3 end; the germline J gene provides the rest. The chain combines TRBV5-1 with TRBJ2-7; 8 bases agree with TRBD2. The CDR3 spans 15 residues. CDR1 SGHRS and CDR2 YFSETQ come from the germline V gene. V lost 3 bases to trimming and J lost 1 base; unmatched junction nucleotides: 6. The CDR3 DNA, read in part, is TGCGCCAGCAGCTCGGCGGGACTAGGGTCCTACGAG. This gives the protein CASSSAGLGSYE. The whole CDR3 sequence is CASSSAGLGSYEQYF.

As regards this clone: The read gets to within 3 residues of the CDR3 end, and the germline J gene fills in the rest. This chain joins TRBV30 and TRBJ2-5; TRBD1 agrees at 9 bases. There are 16 residues in the CDR3. J gave up 1 base and V 2 bases, and 8 bases lay outside the gene matches. CDR1 and CDR2 (germline): GTSNPN, SVGIG (reference sequence). The sequenced CDR3 bases are TGTGCCTGGAGTACCGGGACAGGGACCCCCCAAGAGACC. This gives the protein CAWSTGTGTPQET. The whole CDR3 sequence reads CAWSTGTGTPQETQYF.

As for this clone: The CDR3 end is not reached by the read, which stops 3 residues before it; the germline J gene fills it in. The V and J genes are TRBV6-1 and TRBJ2-2, with TRBD1 matching over 10 bases. The CDR3 consists of 14 residues. Per germline, CDR1 MNHNS and CDR2 SASEGT. This chain's CDR3 is CASSGGQGNEKLFF. The covered CDR3 bases are TGTGCCAGCAGTGGGGGACAGGGGAATGAAAAG.